This TCR beta chain emerged from a study of PD-L1 blockade in urothelial cancer. Germline CDR1 reads GTSNPN; CDR2 reads SVGIG (reference sequence). V gave up 5 bases and J gave up 1 base; unmatched junction bases: 4. The CDR3 is 13 residues long. The table came from immunoSEQ multiplex PCR; TCRdb's copy has only in-frame clones and leaves some out. The sample contains more than 60,000 clones, 88% of which appear only once. Indicated time point: peripheral blood 6 weeks after treatment start. The TCR sequence derives from a man in his 60s with urothelial cancer. The rearrangement links TRBV30 to TRBJ2-5; the match to TRBD1 covers 7 bases. Sequenced material: PBMCs, taken around atezolizumab (anti-PD-L1) treatment. The chain's CDR3 is CAWDWTGQETQYF. The DNA for the CDR3 is TGTGCCTGGGACTGGACAGGCCAAGAGACCCAGTACTTC.